This TCR beta chain appears in the sequencing data of a study of T cell responses to AZD1222 COVID-19 vaccine. The study's findings and limits: Researchers report vaccine-associated CD4 TCRs spanning spike, with dominance at 160-218 and 743-854. Without day 14 samples, only post-peak T cell repertoires were studied.

Produced via immunoSEQ multiplex PCR; TCRdb's table is partial and in-frame only. The data show 100,000 to 150,000 clones, 89% seen once. V lost 4 bases and J 9 bases, leaving 13 bases between the germline ends. Germline V lookup: CDR1 KGHSY, CDR2 FQNENV. The length of the CDR3 is 12 residues. Of note for this clone: The antigen remains unidentified.

The origin of this receptor is an adult in good health. The sample in question was peripheral blood, obtained on day 0 of AZD1222 vaccination. The genes are TRBV16 and TRBJ2-7; possible D gene TRBD1, 6 bases. The CDR3 DNA follows: TGTGCCAGCAGCCTCCCGGGACACGGGCAGTACTTC. Translation gives CASSLPGHGQYF.